One and the same sample provided the 8 T cell receptor beta chains below, sequenced in a study of T cells in Graves' hyperthyroidism and ophthalmopathy. TCR beta CDR3 regions were amplified from RNA transcripts. The TCR CDR3 was amplified in a first-round RT-PCR using the HTBI primer set. MiXCR was run by TCRdb on the multiplex PCR reads, yielding one entry per CDR3 protein. The sample shows hundreds of thousands of distinct CDR3 sequences, 15% to 19% of them seen only once. The material sequenced was blood. All receptors derive from a woman younger than 30 with Graves' hyperthyroidism.

The V call is TRBV7-9, the J call TRBJ2-3; D is unresolved. Germline V gene lookup returns CDR1 SEHNR and CDR2 FQNEAQ (reference sequence). The CDR3 sequence is 14 residues long. The ends were cut back, 3 bases at V and 4 bases at J, with 11 bases in the middle. The CDR3 DNA reads TGTGCCAGCAGCTTTAGGGCGGCTTCAGATACGCAGTATTTT. Translating it yields CASSFRAASDTQYF.

This sequence joins TRBV11-3 and TRBJ2-7; D might be TRBD1 (6 bases). The V and J ends lost 4 bases and 0 bases respectively, with 19 bases between them. This CDR3 has 17 amino acids. Germline-derived CDR1 and CDR2 are SGHNT and YENEEA. Here the CDR3 DNA reads TGTGCCAGCAGCTCGGGATTTGGGGGCGGGTTCTCCTACGAGCAGTACTTC. Translation: CASSSGFGGGFSYEQYF.

This clonotype was picked up many times. V usage is TRBV6-1 and J usage is TRBJ2-7; the D gene could be TRBD1 or TRBD2 (6 bases each). The V end was cut by 6 bases, the J end by 3 bases, with 15 bases between. The germline gives CDR1 MNHNS, CDR2 SASEGT. CDR3 size: 14 residues. The CDR3 region has the DNA TGTGCCAGCAGCGTATCGGGGGCGGACTACGAGCAGTACTTC. Its protein product is CASSVSGADYEQYF.

This clonotype was counted a few times. This may be a read error: a much more frequent sequence differs by one nucleotide. This sequence joins TRBV9 and TRBJ1-1; 10 bases align to TRBD1. Germline CDR1 is SGDLS and CDR2 is YYNGEE. The CDR3 is made up of 17 amino acids. CDR3 protein: CVSSARTGGRWGTEAFF. The DNA for the CDR3 is TGTGTCAGCAGCGCGAGGACAGGGGGGAGGTGGGGCACTGAAGCTTTCTTT.

Many counts were recorded for this clonotype. The gene calls are TRBV12-3 or TRBV12-4 and TRBJ1-6; D is unclear. Trimming shortened V by 7 bases and J by 10 bases, and 11 bases separated the two germline ends. The CDR3 totals 12 residues. The CDR3 here is CASKIPESPLHF. The CDR3 region has the DNA TGTGCCAGCAAGATTCCGGAGTCACCCCTCCACTTT.

This clonotype was seen many times. The rearrangement links TRBV12-3 or TRBV12-4 to TRBJ2-7, with 11 bases fitting TRBD2. V trimming: 6 bases; J trimming: 7 bases; junction bases outside the gene matches: 5. This CDR3 contains 13 residues. In nucleotides, the CDR3 is TGTGCCAGCAGGACTAGCGGGACGGGAGAGCAGTACTTC. It translates to CASRTSGTGEQYF.

This clonotype was picked up many times. The chain employs TRBV6-6 and TRBJ1-1, with D maybe TRBD1 (6 bases). V shed 2 bases and J shed 11 bases, with 18 bases lying between them. The CDR3 runs 14 residues. CDR1 MNHNY and CDR2 SVGAGI come from the germline V gene (reference sequence). CDR3 in amino acids: CASSYALDRGEAFF. CDR3 bases: TGTGCCAGCAGTTACGCCCTGGACAGAGGGGAGGCTTTCTTT.

This clonotype was counted ten times or more. The rearrangement links TRBV2 to TRBJ1-5; D is ambiguous. This CDR3 has 17 amino acids. Germline V lookup: CDR1 SNHLY, CDR2 FYNNEI. With 6 bases removed from V and 1 base from J, the gap between germline ends came to 19 bases. CDR3 nucleotides: TGTGCCAGCAGCGTCACCGGCAATGGTGGGAGCAATCAGCCCCAGCATTTT. Residues: CASSVTGNGGSNQPQHF. Drawing the rest from reference TRBV2 and TRBJ1-5, the complete variable domain is EPEVTQTPSHQVTQMGQEVILRCVPISNHLYFYWYRQILGQKVEFLVSFYNNEISEKSEIFDDQFSVERPDGSNFTLKIRSTKLEDSAMYFCASSVTGNGGSNQPQHFGDGTRLSIL.